The present T cell receptor (beta chain) was sequenced within a study of human T cells and chemical hapten exposure. Study findings and constraints: Since the donors had alopecia, their immune response may not be the same as that of healthy people. Relative to control repertoires, expanded TCRs gave rise to significantly more large CDR3 similarity clusters. Counts of TCRs expanded at PT1 correlated positively with patch test score.

This clonotype has a count of ten or more. Its antigen is not known. The CDR3 loop spans 14 amino acids. Trimming cost V 6 bases and J 4 bases, with 10 bases left between them. Per the germline V gene, CDR1 is KGHSH and CDR2 is LQKENI. MiXCR, applied by TCRdb to the RACE reads, yields one record per CDR3 protein. The table includes some 300,000 distinct CDR3 sequences, around 5.5% detected once. Regarding time point: pre-sensitization, week 0. Indicated treatment: therapeutic diphenylcyclopropenone sensitization with weekly scalp DPC. This sequence was found in a woman aged 18-29 years with alopecia areata. Some clones in this sample may be carry-over from other donors' samples. The chain links TRBV18 to TRBJ1-6, with D unclear. The input for sequencing was whole blood, taken in connection with sensitization to the hapten diphenylcyclopropenone (DPC). The CDR3 DNA reads TGTGCCAGCTCTGGGCCTCCTTATAATTCACCCCTCCACTTT. It translates to CASSGPPYNSPLHF.